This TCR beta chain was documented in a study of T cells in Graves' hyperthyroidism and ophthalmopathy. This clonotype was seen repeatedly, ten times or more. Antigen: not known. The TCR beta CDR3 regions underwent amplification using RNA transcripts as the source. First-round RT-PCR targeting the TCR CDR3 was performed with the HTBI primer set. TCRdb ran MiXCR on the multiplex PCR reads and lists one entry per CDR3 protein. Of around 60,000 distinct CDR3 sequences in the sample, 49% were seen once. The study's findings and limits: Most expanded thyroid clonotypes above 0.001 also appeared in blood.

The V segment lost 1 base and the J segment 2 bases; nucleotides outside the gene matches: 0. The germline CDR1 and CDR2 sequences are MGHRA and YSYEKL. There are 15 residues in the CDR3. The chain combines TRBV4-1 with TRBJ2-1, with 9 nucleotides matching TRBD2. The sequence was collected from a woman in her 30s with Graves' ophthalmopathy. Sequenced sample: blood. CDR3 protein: CASSQGLAAYNEQFF. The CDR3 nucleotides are TGCGCCAGCAGCCAAGGACTAGCGGCCTACAATGAGCAGTTCTTC.